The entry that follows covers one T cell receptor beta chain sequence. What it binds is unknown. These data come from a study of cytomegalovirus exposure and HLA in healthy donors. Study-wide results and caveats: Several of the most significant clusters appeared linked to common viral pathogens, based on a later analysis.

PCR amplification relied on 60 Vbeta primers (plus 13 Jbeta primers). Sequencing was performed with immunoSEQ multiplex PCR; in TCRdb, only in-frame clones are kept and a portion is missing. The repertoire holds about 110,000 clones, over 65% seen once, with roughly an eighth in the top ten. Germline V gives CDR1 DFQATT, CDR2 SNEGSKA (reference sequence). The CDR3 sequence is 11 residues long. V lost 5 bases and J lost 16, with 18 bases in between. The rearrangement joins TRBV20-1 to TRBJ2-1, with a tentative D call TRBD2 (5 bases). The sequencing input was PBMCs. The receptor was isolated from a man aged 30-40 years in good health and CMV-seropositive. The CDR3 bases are TGCAGTGCTCCTAAAGCGGCAGCGATCTTCTTC. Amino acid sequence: CSAPKAAAIFF.